This TCR beta chain was identified in a study of beta chain features in type 1 diabetes. Looking at the study overall: The study examined 90 million to 130 million sorted cells across all samples. Study-wide findings and caveats: People with Type 1 diabetes carried modestly yet significantly shorter TCRB CDR3s in all four CD4+ subsets. Diminished insertions and augmented deletions at VDJ junctions characterized type 1 diabetes patients.

Purity of each sorted population was above 98%. What was sequenced were expressed TCRB transcripts, since all of the isolated RNA had been reverse transcribed. This table comes from immunoSEQ multiplex PCR, and its TCRdb copy is limited to in-frame clones, with some not included. The sample shows about 340,000 clones, roughly 8% of them seen only once. This clone has a count of ten or more. Antigen specificity is unknown. Other DNA sequences in the sample encode the same CDR3. The origin of this receptor is a woman younger than 30 in good health. The sample comprised central memory CD4+ T cells from blood.

CDR3 sequence reads: CASRLNTEAFF. CDR3 bases: TGTGCCAGCAGGTTGAACACTGAAGCTTTCTTT. This rearrangement joins TRBV28 to TRBJ1-1, with D hard to call. The germline V gene encodes CDR1 MDHEN and CDR2 SYDVKM. The germline V and J ends were trimmed by 6 bases and 0 bases, with 2 bases remaining between them. The CDR3 has 11 amino acids.